The T cell receptor (beta chain) under discussion was sequenced for a study of T cells in tuberculosis. Study outcomes and limitations: Using the GMM-specific repertoire gave about 86% accuracy versus 60% to 70% with motifs.

The assay was immunoSEQ multiplex PCR, and TCRdb's table has in-frame clones only and misses some. The sample has under 45,000 clones; 85% to 95% are singletons. The CDR3 is made up of 15 amino acids. CDR1 is LNHDA, CDR2 SQIVND, per germline (reference sequence). V shed 7 bases and J shed 5 bases, with 20 bases lying between them. Details on this clone: The target antigen is unknown.

Time point given: new active TB diagnosis, blood taken before or within 7 days of starting treatment. This chain connects TRBV19 to TRBJ1-2; D is possibly TRBD1 (5 bases). This material consisted of PBMCs, taken at tuberculosis diagnosis. This clonotype originated in an adult with tuberculosis. Here the CDR3 reads CASNQPANRGYGYTF. The CDR3 DNA sequence: TGTGCCAGTAATCAACCAGCAAACCGGGGGTATGGCTACACCTTC.